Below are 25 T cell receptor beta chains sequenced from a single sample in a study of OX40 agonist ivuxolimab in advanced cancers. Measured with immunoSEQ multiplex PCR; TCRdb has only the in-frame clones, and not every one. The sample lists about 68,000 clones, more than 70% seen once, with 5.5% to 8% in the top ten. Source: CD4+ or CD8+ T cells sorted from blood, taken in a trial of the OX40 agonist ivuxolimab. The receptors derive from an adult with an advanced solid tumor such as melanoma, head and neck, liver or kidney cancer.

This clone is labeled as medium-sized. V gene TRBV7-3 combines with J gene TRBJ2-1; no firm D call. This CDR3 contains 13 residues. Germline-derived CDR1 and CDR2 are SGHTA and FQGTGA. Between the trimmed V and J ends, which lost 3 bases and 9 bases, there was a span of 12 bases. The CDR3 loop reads CASSFVGGSEQFF. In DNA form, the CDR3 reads TGTGCCAGCAGCTTCGTGGGCGGAAGTGAGCAGTTCTTC.

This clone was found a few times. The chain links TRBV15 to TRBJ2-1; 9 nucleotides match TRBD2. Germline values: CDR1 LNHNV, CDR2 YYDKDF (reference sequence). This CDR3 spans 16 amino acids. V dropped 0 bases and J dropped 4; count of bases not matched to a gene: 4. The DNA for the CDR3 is TGTGCCACCAGCAGAGATGGGAGCGGGGGGTACAATGAGCAGTTCTTC. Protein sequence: CATSRDGSGGYNEQFF.

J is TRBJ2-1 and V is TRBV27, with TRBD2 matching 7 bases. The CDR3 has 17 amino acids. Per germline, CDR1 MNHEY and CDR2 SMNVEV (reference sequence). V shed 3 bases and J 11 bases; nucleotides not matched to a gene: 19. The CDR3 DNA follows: TGTGCCAGCAGTTTCTTGGGGGGGGGTGAGCCTGCCTTTAAGCAGTTCTTC. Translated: CASSFLGGGEPAFKQFF.

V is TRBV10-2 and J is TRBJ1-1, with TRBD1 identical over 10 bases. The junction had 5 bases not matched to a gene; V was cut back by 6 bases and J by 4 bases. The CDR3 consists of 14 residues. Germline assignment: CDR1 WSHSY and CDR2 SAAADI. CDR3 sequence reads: CASRKTGGITEAFF. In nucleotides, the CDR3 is TGCGCCAGCAGAAAGACAGGGGGCATCACTGAAGCTTTCTTT.

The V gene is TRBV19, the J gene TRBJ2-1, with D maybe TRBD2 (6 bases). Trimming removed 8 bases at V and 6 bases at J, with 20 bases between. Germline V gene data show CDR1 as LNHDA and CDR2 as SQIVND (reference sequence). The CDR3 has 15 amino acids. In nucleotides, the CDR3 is TGTGCCAGTTCTTTAGCGGCCCAAAGCGCCAATGAGCAGTTCTTC. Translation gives CASSLAAQSANEQFF.

Here the CDR3 DNA reads TGTGCCAGCAGTGAGGTGGGTGCGGGGGGCAGGGCCACAGATACGCAGTATTTT. Translated: CASSEVGAGGRATDTQYF. The chain joins TRBV6-1 to TRBJ2-3; 8 nucleotides align to TRBD2. J gave up 2 bases and V 3 bases, and 13 bases lay outside the gene matches. Germline CDR1 is MNHNS and CDR2 is SASEGT. The CDR3 has 18 residues.

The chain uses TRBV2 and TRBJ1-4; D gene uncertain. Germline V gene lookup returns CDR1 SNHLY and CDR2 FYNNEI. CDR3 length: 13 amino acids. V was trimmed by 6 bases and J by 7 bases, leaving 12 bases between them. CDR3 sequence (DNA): TGTGCCAGCAGGTCGGGCGCCGTTGAAAAACTGTTTTTT. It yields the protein CASRSGAVEKLFF. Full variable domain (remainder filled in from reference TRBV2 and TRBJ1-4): EPEVTQTPSHQVTQMGQEVILRCVPISNHLYFYWYRQILGQKVEFLVSFYNNEISEKSEIFDDQFSVERPDGSNFTLKIRSTKLEDSAMYFCASRSGAVEKLFFGSGTQLSVL.

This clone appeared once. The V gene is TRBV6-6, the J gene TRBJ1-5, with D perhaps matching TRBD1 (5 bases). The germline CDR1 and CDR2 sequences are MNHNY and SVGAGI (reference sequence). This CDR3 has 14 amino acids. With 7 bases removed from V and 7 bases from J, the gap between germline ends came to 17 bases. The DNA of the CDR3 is TGTGCCAGCAACAACGGGGACCTTGGACAGCCCCAGCATTTT. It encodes CASNNGDLGQPQHF.

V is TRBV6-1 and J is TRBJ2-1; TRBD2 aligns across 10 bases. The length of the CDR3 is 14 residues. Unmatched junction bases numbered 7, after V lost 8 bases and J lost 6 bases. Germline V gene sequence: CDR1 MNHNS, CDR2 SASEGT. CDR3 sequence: CASGTSAMRNEQFF. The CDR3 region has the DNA TGTGCCAGCGGGACTAGCGCCATGCGCAATGAGCAGTTCTTC.

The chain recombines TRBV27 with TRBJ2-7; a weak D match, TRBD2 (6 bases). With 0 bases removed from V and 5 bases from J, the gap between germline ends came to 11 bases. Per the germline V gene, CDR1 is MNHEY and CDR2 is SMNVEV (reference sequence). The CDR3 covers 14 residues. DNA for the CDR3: TGTGCCAGCAGTTTATCCAGTCGCGGGAACGAGCAGTACTTC. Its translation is CASSLSSRGNEQYF.

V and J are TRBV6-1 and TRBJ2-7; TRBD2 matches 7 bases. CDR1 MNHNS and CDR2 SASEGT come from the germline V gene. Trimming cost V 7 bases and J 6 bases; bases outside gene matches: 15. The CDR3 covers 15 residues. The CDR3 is CASMKEGGALLEQYF. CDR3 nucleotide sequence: TGTGCCAGCATGAAGGAGGGAGGGGCTTTACTCGAGCAGTACTTC.

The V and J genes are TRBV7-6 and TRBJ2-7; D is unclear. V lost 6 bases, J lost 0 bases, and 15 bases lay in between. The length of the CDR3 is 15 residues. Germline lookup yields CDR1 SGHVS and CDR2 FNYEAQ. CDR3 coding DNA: TGTGCCAGCAGTCCCTCTTGGGCGAGCTCCTACGAGCAGTACTTC. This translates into CASSPSWASSYEQYF.

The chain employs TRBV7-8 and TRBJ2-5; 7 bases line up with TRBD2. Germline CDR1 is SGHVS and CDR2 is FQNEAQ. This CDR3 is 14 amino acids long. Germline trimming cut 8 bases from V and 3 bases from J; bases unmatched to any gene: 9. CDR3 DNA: TGTGCCAGCGGGATTGCGGGGAGGGAAGAGACCCAGTACTTC. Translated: CASGIAGREETQYF.

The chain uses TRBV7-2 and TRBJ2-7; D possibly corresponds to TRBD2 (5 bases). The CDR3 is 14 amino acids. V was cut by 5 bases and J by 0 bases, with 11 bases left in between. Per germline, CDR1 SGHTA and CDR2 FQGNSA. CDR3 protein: CASSLSGTSYEQYF. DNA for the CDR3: TGTGCCAGCAGCCTCTCGGGAACCTCCTACGAGCAGTACTTC. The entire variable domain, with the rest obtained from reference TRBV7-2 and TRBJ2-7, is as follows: GAGVSQSPSNKVTEKGKDVELRCDPISGHTALYWYRQSLGQGLEFLIYFQGNSAPDKSGLPSDRFSAERTGGSVSTLTIQRTQQEDSAVYLCASSLSGTSYEQYFGPGTRLTVT.

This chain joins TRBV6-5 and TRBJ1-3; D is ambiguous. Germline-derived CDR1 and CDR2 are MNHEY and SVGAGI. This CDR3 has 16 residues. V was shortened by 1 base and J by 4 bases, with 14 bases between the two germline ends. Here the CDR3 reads CASSYWAFGIGNTIYF. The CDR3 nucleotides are TGTGCCAGCAGTTACTGGGCTTTCGGAATAGGAAACACCATATATTTT.

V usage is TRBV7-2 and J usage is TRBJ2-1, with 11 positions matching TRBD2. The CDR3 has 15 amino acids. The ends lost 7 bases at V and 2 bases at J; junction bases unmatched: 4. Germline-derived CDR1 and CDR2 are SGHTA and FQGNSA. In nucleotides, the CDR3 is TGTGCCAGCACCCAGGGACTAGCGGCCTACAATGAGCAGTTCTTC. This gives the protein CASTQGLAAYNEQFF.

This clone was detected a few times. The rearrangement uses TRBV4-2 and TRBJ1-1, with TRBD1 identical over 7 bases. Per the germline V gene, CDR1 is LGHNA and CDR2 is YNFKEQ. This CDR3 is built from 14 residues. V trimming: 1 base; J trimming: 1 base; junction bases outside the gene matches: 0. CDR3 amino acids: CASSQGDRNTEAFF. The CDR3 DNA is TGTGCCAGCAGCCAAGGGGACAGGAACACTGAAGCTTTCTTT.

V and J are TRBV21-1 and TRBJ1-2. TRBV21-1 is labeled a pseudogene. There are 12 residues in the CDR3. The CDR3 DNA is TGTGCCAGCAGGAACCCCCCGGGGGGCTACACCTTC. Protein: CASRNPPGGYTF.

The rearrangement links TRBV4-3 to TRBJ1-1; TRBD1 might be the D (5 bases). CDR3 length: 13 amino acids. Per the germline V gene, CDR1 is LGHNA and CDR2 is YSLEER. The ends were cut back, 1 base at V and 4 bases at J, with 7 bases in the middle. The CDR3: CASSQVQGTEAFF. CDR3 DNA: TGCGCCAGCAGCCAAGTGCAGGGCACTGAAGCTTTCTTT.

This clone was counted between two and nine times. The CDR3 nucleotides are TGTGCCAGCAGCGTAGACGGCGCTGAGCAGTTCTTC. The encoded protein is CASSVDGAEQFF. The V call is TRBV9, the J call TRBJ2-1; D unresolved. Germline V gene sequence: CDR1 SGDLS, CDR2 YYNGEE. There are 12 residues in the CDR3. Trimming cost V 0 bases and J 9 bases, with 7 bases left between them.

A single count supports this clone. The CDR3: CASAKGGSRYEQYF. CDR3 DNA: TGTGCCAGCGCCAAGGGAGGCAGTAGGTACGAGCAGTACTTC. This rearrangement joins TRBV18 to TRBJ2-7, with D possibly matching TRBD2 (6 bases). Germline V CDR1 and CDR2: KGHSH, LQKENI. The CDR3 is 14 amino acids. Trimming removed 8 bases at V and 4 bases at J, with 18 bases between.

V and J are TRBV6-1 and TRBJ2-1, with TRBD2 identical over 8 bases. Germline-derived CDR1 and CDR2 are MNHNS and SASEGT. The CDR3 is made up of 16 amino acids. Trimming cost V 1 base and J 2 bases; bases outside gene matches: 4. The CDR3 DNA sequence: TGTGCCAGCAGTGAAGAAACGGGGGGGCCCTACAATGAGCAGTTCTTC. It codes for CASSEETGGPYNEQFF.

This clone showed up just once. CDR3 amino acids: CASRPPNFDEQYF. The DNA for the CDR3 is TGTGCCAGCAGGCCACCCAACTTTGACGAGCAGTACTTC. The gene calls are TRBV7-2 and TRBJ2-7; D remains ambiguous. Germline lookup yields CDR1 SGHTA and CDR2 FQGNSA. V was trimmed by 6 bases and J by 5 bases, leaving 14 bases between them. This CDR3 is built from 13 residues.

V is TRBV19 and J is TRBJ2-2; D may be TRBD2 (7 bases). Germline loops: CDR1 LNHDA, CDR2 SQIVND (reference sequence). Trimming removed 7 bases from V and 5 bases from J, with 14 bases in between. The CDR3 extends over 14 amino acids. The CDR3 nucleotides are TGTGCCAGTATCGGGGGGCAAAGGACCGGGGAGCTGTTTTTT. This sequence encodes CASIGGQRTGELFF.

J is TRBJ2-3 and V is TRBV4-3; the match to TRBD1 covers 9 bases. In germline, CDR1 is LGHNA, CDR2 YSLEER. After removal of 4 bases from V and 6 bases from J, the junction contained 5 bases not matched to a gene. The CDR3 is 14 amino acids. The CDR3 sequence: CASSPGQGLDTQYF. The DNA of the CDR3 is TGCGCCAGCAGCCCCGGACAGGGGTTGGATACGCAGTATTTT.